The 8 T cell receptor beta chains listed next were all sequenced from one sample in a study of spatial heterogeneity in lung cancer. Time point specified: sample taken at primary tumor resection. Study findings and constraints: Expanded alpha and beta TCR counts within tumors tracked tumor mutation counts.

TCRdb re-called the 5' RACE reads through MiXCR, storing one row per CDR3 protein. Of roughly 4,400 distinct CDR3 sequences listed, over 10% were seen once; the top ten hold roughly 30%. These receptors are not linked to any known antigen. The material sequenced was lung tumor tissue, taken at surgery. These receptors were obtained from a male donor with early-stage non-small cell lung cancer.

This clonotype has a count of ten or more. The chain joins TRBV7-9 to TRBJ2-7; 10 bases fit TRBD1. There are 15 residues in the CDR3. Germline CDR1 SEHNR, CDR2 FQNEAQ (reference sequence). V shed 2 bases, J shed 2 bases, and the junction held 3 bases outside the gene matches. The CDR3 reads CASSLWTGGTYEQYF. As DNA, the CDR3 is TGTGCCAGCAGCTTATGGACAGGGGGGACCTACGAGCAGTACTTC.

This clonotype was seen many times. The chain combines TRBV4-3 with TRBJ1-2; D gene unclear. Germline loops: CDR1 LGHNA, CDR2 YSLEER. This CDR3 has 14 residues. Trimming pared 0 bases from V and 4 bases from J, leaving 9 bases between. CDR3: CASSQDGDLYGYTF. The CDR3 DNA reads as TGCGCCAGCAGCCAAGATGGAGACCTCTATGGCTACACCTTC.

This clonotype was counted many times. The rearrangement joins TRBV20-1 to TRBJ2-1; TRBD2 agrees at 7 bases. Per the germline V gene, CDR1 is DFQATT and CDR2 is SNEGSKA (reference sequence). CDR3 length: 14 residues. The V segment lost 3 bases and the J segment 4 bases; nucleotides outside the gene matches: 6. CDR3 sequence: CSASWGGGYNEQFF. The CDR3 DNA is TGCAGTGCTAGTTGGGGGGGAGGATACAATGAGCAGTTCTTC.

This clonotype appeared many times. V and J are TRBV2 and TRBJ2-7; D is unclear. CDR3 length: 14 amino acids. Trimming pared 9 bases from V and 3 bases from J, leaving 18 bases between. In germline, CDR1 is SNHLY, CDR2 FYNNEI. CDR3 sequence reads: CARRQSHEGYEQYF. CDR3 bases: TGTGCCAGAAGACAATCCCATGAAGGCTACGAGCAGTACTTC.

This clonotype has a count of ten or more. The V call is TRBV7-2, the J call TRBJ2-1; 7 bases align to TRBD2. CDR3 length: 14 amino acids. J lost 7 bases, V lost 7 bases, and 10 bases had no gene match. Germline V gives CDR1 SGHTA, CDR2 FQGNSA. The chain's CDR3 is CASTPPGLKNEQFF. In nucleotides, the CDR3 is TGTGCCAGCACCCCTCCGGGACTAAAGAATGAGCAGTTCTTC.

A word on this clonotype: Being one base from a much bigger clone, this may be a read error. The chain is built from TRBV6-2 or TRBV6-3 and TRBJ2-5; D tentatively reads TRBD1 or TRBD2 (5 bases each). This CDR3 spans 12 amino acids. The germline CDR1 and CDR2 sequences are MNHEY and SVGEGT. The CDR3 DNA reads as TGTCCCAGCGAGGGGTTAGTGGAGACCCAGTACTTC. Protein product: CPSEGLVETQYF.

This chain connects TRBV28 to TRBJ2-7, with a possible D match to TRBD2 (7 bases). CDR1 and CDR2 (germline): MDHEN, SYDVKM. The V end lost 3 bases, the J end lost 4 bases, and 19 bases lay between the germline ends. The CDR3 spans 16 residues. The CDR3 protein is CASSLVIIEGGYEQYF. The CDR3 region has the DNA TGTGCCAGCAGTTTGGTGATAATCGAGGGGGGGTACGAGCAGTACTTC.

This clonotype showed up many times. V is TRBV7-2 and J is TRBJ1-5, with D unclear. Germline V gives CDR1 SGHTA, CDR2 FQGNSA. This CDR3 spans 12 amino acids. Trimming removed 5 bases at V and 4 bases at J, with 6 bases between. The CDR3 spells CASSTLNQPQHF. The CDR3 DNA reads TGTGCCAGCAGCACCCTGAATCAGCCCCAGCATTTT.